This T cell receptor (beta chain) derives from a study of graft-versus-host responses after intestinal transplantation. About the research overall: The recipients all started with anti-thymocyte globulin induction and then took tacrolimus and steroids for three to four years.

Assay used: immunoSEQ multiplex PCR; TCRdb lists only in-frame clones, some missing. The sample lists roughly 130,000 clones, 80% to 95% occurring once. Turning to this clone: The antigen is not known.

Per germline, CDR1 KGHSH and CDR2 LQKENI. This CDR3 comprises 16 residues. Trimming removed 2 bases from V and 4 bases from J, with 16 bases in between. Study-level results: Across patients carrying graft-donor T cell macrochimerism, allografts held high graft-versus-host to host-versus-graft clonal ratios. Present in recipient marrow, GvH clones included some that appeared first in ileum or blood.

The specimen was unstimulated CD4+ T cells sorted from spleen or lymph node cells, collected before intestinal transplant. This clonotype was sampled from a human donor who received an intestinal transplant. The chain employs TRBV18 and TRBJ2-3; D is possibly TRBD1 (6 bases). The CDR3 coding sequence is TGTGCCAGCTCACCAATCCAGGGGCCCGGGGCAGATACGCAGTATTTT. This gives the protein CASSPIQGPGADTQYF.